One T cell receptor (beta chain) is described in this entry. The antigen is not known. Autoimmune disease history or systemic immunosuppression barred patients. This record belongs to a study of OX40 agonist ivuxolimab in advanced cancers. About the study: Dose-escalation patients had hepatocellular carcinoma, melanoma, renal cell or head and neck cancer. General observations from the study: Mean expanded clone counts were higher in CD8+ than CD4+ T cells. Partly responding patients at 0.1-3.0 mg/kg showed some of the smallest clonal expansion.

Sequencing used immunoSEQ multiplex PCR; TCRdb keeps in-frame clones, though not all of them. The sample records about 100,000 clones, roughly nine tenths being singletons. With V trimmed by 0 bases and J by 3 bases, 4 bases remained unmatched. The CDR3 loop spans 16 amino acids. Germline-derived CDR1 and CDR2 are SGHVS and FNYEAQ. The material sequenced was CD4+ or CD8+ T cells sorted from blood, taken in a trial of the OX40 agonist ivuxolimab. The chain joins TRBV7-6 to TRBJ1-3, with 8 bases identical to TRBD1. This clonotype originated in an adult with an advanced solid tumor such as melanoma, head and neck, liver or kidney cancer. The CDR3 DNA reads as TGTGCCAGCAGCTTAGCGCCAGGGGGCGTTGGAAACACCATATATTTT. As protein: CASSLAPGGVGNTIYF.